Listed here are 7 T cell receptor beta chains from one sample, sequenced in a study of blood T cells in healthy people across ages. PCR was performed a second time for roughly 7 to 12 cycles using a sample-barcoded 5' primer and a J-beta primer mix. Using its own MiXCR run on the 5' RACE reads, TCRdb lists one record per CDR3 protein. The sample lists 1,300,000 or so distinct CDR3 sequences; roughly 60% were seen once. Sequences were obtained from blood. These receptors all stem from a man between 18 and 35 years old in good health.

V and J are TRBV29-1 and TRBJ2-5; 8 bases fit TRBD2. This CDR3 comprises 14 residues. Germline trimming cut 1 base from V and 0 bases from J; bases unmatched to any gene: 1. The germline gives CDR1 SQVTM, CDR2 ANQGSEA. This CDR3 is CSVEGLAYQETQYF. CDR3 nucleotides: TGCAGCGTTGAAGGACTAGCGTACCAAGAGACCCAGTACTTC.

Comments on this clonotype: One end of the junction fails to match germline, which may point to a read error. The rearrangement uses TRBV7-6 and TRBJ2-5; possible D gene TRBD1, 6 bases. Near its end, the DNA agrees better with TRBJ2-7, so the J call may be wrong. The CDR3 sequence is 15 residues long. Germline loops: CDR1 SGHVS, CDR2 FNYEAQ. CDR3 region: CACSQGRVLTYEQYF. The DNA for the CDR3 is TGTGCCTGCAGCCAGGGGCGGGTTCTCACCTACGAGCAGTACTTC.

V gene TRBV27 combines with J gene TRBJ1-2; 7 nucleotides agree with TRBD1. The V gene end was trimmed by 4 bases and the J gene end by 8 bases; junction bases not matched to a gene: 16. From germline, CDR1 is MNHEY and CDR2 SMNVEV (reference sequence). The CDR3 contains 16 residues. The DNA of the CDR3 is TGTGCCAGCAGTTCCTACCCTCCCGACAGGGCCCGGGGCTACACCTTC. Translation: CASSSYPPDRARGYTF.

This chain connects TRBV12-5 to TRBJ1-2, with TRBD1 matching over 8 bases. With V trimmed by 4 bases and J by 11 bases, 6 bases remained unmatched. The CDR3 runs 12 residues. Germline CDR1 LGHNT, CDR2 FRNRAP. The CDR3 coding sequence is TGTGCTAGTGGTTCGACAGGGGCCCTTTACACCTTC. Translation: CASGSTGALYTF.

The CDR3 loop reads CASSHTGGHGYTF. CDR3 nucleotides: TGTGCCAGCAGTCACACAGGGGGCCATGGCTACACCTTC. The J gene is TRBJ1-2, the V gene TRBV6-2 or TRBV6-3; 9 nucleotides align to TRBD1. Germline CDR1 and CDR2: MNHEY and SVGEGT. The CDR3 length is 13 residues. V dropped 5 bases and J dropped 6; count of bases not matched to a gene: 4.

This chain joins TRBV7-9 and TRBJ2-3; 9 positions match TRBD1. This CDR3 has 18 residues. Trimming at V came to 5 bases and at J to 2 bases, leaving 14 bases not matched to a gene. Germline CDR1 is SEHNR and CDR2 is FQNEAQ (reference sequence). In nucleotides, the CDR3 is TGTGCCAGCAGCCGACAGGGGGGGGTAGACCCAGACACAGATACGCAGTATTTT. Translation gives CASSRQGGVDPDTDTQYF.

The genes are TRBV3-1 and TRBJ1-6; unclear D gene. This CDR3 has 16 amino acids. Germline CDR1 reads LGHDT; CDR2 reads YNNKEL (reference sequence). Trimming took 1 base from V and 10 from J, leaving 17 bases between them. The CDR3 DNA reads TGTGCCAGCAGCCAAGCAAGCCATGTGTCCGCATCACCCCTCCACTTT. It yields the protein CASSQASHVSASPLHF.